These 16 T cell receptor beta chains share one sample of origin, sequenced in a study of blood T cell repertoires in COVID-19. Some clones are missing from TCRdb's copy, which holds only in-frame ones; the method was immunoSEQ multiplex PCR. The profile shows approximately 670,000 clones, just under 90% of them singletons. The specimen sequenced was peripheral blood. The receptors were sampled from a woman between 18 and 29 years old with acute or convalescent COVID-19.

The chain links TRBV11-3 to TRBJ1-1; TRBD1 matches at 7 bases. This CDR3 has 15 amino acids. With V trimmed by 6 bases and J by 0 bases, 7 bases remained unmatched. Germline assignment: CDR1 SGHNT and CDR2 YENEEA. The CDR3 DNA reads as TGTGCCAGCAGGGCAAAGGGACAGATGAACACTGAAGCTTTCTTT. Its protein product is CASRAKGQMNTEAFF.

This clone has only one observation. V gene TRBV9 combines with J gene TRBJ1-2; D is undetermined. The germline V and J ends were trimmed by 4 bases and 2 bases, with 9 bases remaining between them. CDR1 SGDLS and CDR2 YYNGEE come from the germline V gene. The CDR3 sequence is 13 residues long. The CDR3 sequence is CASSPDWNYGYTF. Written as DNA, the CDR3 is TGTGCCAGCAGCCCTGACTGGAACTATGGCTACACCTTC.

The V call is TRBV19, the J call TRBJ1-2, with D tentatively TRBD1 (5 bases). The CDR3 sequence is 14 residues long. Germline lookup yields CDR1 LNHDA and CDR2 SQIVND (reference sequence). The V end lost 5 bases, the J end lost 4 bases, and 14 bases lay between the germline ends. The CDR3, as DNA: TGTGCCAGTAGTTTCACGGACACGGGCTATGGCTACACCTTC. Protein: CASSFTDTGYGYTF.

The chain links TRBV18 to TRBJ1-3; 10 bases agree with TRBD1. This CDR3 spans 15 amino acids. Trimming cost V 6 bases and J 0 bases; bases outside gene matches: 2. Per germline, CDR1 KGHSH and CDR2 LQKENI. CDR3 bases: TGTGCCAGCTCCCGGGACAGGGGCTCTGGAAACACCATATATTTT. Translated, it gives CASSRDRGSGNTIYF.

This CDR3 is CASSLGRGDEKLFF. CDR3 bases: TGTGCCAGCAGCCTCGGCAGGGGTGACGAAAAACTGTTTTTT. J is TRBJ1-4 and V is TRBV3-1 (or the pseudogene TRBV3-2); a possible D gene is TRBD1 (6 bases). Trimming pared 4 bases from V and 8 bases from J, leaving 14 bases between. The germline V gene encodes CDR1 LGHDT and CDR2 YNNKEL (reference sequence). The CDR3 covers 14 residues.

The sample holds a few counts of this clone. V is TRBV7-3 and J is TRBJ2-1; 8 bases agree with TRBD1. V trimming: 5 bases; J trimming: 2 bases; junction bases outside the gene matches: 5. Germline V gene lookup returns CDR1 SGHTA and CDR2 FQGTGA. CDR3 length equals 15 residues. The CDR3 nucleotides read TGTGCCAGCAGCCCCGACAGGGGCACCTACAATGAGCAGTTCTTC. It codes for CASSPDRGTYNEQFF.

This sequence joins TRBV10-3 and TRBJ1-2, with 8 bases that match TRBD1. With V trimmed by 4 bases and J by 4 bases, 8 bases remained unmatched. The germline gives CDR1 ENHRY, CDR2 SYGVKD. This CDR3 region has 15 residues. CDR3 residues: CAISVRQGITYGYTF. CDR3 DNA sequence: TGTGCCATCAGTGTTCGACAGGGGATCACCTATGGCTACACCTTC.

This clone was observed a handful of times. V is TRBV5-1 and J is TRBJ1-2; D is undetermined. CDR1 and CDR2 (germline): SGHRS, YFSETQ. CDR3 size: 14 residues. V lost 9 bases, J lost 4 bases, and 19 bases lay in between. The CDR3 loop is CATRGRGEGYGYTF. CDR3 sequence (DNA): TGCGCCACCCGTGGTCGGGGAGAGGGCTATGGCTACACCTTC.

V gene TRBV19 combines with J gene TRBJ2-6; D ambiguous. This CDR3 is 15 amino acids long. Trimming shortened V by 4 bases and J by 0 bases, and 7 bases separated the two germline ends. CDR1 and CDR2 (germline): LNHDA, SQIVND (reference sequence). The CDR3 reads CASSTGSSGANVLTF. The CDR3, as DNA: TGTGCCAGTAGTACCGGTAGCTCTGGGGCCAACGTCCTGACTTTC.

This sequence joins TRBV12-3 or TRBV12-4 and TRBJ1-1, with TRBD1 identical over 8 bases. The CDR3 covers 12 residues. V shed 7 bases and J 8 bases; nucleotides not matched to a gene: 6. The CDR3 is CASTWGTGEAFF. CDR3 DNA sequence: TGTGCCAGCACTTGGGGGACAGGAGAAGCTTTCTTT.

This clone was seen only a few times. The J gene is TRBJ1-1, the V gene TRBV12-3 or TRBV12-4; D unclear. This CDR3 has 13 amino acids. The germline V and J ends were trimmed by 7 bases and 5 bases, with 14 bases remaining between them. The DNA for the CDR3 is TGTGCCAGCAACCACCGGGGTTTTACTGAAGCTTTCTTT. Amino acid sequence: CASNHRGFTEAFF.

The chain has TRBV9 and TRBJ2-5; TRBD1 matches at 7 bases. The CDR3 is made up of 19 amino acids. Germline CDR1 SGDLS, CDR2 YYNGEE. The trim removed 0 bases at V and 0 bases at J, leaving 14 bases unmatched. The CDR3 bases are TGTGCCAGCAGCGTAGCTTCCGGGACAGCGCCCCATCACCAAGAGACCCAGTACTTC. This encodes CASSVASGTAPHHQETQYF.

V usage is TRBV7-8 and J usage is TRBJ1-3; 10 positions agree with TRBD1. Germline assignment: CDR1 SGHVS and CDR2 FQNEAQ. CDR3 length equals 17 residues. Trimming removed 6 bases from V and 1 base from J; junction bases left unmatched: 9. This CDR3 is CASSRDRGPTSGNTIYF. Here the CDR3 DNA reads TGTGCCAGCAGTCGAGACAGGGGGCCCACATCTGGAAACACCATATATTTT.

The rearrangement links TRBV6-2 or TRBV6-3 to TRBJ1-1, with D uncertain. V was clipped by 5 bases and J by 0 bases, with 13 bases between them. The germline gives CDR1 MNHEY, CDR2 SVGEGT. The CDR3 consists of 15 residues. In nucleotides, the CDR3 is TGTGCCAGCAGTAGGACGGGGTCAGTGAACACTGAAGCTTTCTTT. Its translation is CASSRTGSVNTEAFF.

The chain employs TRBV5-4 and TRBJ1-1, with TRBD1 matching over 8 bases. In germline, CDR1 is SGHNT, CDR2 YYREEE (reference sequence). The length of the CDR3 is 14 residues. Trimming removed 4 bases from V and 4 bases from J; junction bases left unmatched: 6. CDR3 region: CASSPTTGGTEAFF. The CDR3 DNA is TGTGCCAGCAGCCCAACCACAGGGGGCACTGAAGCTTTCTTT.

The CDR3 loop is CASSRRGDQPQHF. The DNA for the CDR3 is TGTGCCAGCAGCCGCCGAGGCGATCAGCCCCAGCATTTT. The gene calls are TRBV11-2 and TRBJ1-5; D gene ambiguous. The CDR3 loop spans 13 amino acids. Germline CDR1 SGHAT, CDR2 FQNNGV. The V end lost 5 bases, the J end lost 5 bases, and 10 bases lay between the germline ends.